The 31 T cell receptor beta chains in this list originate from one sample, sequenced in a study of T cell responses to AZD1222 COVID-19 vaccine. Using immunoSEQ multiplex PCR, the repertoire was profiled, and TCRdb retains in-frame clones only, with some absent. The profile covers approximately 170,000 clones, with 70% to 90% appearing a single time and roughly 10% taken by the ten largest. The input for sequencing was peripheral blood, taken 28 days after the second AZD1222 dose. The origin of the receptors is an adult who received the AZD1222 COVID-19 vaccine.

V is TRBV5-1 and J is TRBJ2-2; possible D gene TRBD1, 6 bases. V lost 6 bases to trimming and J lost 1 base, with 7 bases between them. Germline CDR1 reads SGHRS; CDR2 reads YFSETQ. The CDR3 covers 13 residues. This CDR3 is CASKGQNTGELFF. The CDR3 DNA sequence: TGCGCCAGCAAGGGACAGAACACCGGGGAGCTGTTTTTT.

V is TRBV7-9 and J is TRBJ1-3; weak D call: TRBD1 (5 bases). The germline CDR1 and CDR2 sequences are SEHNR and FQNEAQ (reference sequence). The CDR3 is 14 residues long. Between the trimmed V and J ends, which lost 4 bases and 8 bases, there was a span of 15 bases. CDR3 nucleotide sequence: TGTGCCAGCAGCTCCGGGGAGGGGAGATACACCATATATTTT. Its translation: CASSSGEGRYTIYF.

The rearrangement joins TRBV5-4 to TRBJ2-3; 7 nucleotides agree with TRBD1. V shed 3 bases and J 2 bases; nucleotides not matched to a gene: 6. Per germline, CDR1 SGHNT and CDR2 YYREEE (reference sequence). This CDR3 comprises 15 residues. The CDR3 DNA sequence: TGTGCCAGCAGCTCCCGGGACAGATTCACAGATACGCAGTATTTT. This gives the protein CASSSRDRFTDTQYF.

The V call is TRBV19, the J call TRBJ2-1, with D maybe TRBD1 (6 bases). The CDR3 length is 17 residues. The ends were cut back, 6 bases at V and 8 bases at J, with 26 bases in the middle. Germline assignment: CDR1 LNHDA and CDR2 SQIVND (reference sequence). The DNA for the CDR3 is TGTGCCAGTAGACCCGGTCGACAGGTCGTTCGTGGAGATGAGCAGTTCTTC. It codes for CASRPGRQVVRGDEQFF.

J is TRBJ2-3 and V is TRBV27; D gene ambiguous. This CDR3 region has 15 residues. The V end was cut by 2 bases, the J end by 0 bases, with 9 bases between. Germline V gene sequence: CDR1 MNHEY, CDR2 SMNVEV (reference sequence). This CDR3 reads CASSLQEPSTDTQYF. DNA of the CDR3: TGTGCCAGCAGTTTACAGGAGCCCAGCACAGATACGCAGTATTTT.

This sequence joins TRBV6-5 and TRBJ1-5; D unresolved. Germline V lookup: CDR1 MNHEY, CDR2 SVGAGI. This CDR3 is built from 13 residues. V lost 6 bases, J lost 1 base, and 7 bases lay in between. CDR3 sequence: CASRGTSNQPQHF. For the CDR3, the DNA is TGTGCCAGCAGAGGTACAAGCAATCAGCCCCAGCATTTT.

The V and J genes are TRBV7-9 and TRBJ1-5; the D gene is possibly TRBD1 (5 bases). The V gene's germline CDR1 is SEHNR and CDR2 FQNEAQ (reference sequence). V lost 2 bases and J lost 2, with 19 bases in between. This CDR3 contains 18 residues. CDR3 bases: TGTGCCAGCAGCTTATATGGGGGTGTGGAAAAAGGCAATCAGCCCCAGCATTTT. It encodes CASSLYGGVEKGNQPQHF.

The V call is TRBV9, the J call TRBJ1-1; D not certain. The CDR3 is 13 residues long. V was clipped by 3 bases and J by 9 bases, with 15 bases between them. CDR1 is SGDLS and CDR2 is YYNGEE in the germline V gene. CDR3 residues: CASSAGRTEQAFF. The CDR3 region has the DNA TGTGCCAGCAGCGCAGGCAGGACGGAACAAGCTTTCTTT.

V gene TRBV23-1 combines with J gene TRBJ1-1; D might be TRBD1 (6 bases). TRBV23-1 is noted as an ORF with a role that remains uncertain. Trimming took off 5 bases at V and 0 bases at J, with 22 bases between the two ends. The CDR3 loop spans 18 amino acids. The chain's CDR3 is CASSKHRDTTVMNTEAFF. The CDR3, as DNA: TGCGCCAGCAGTAAACACCGGGACACCACGGTTATGAACACTGAAGCTTTCTTT.

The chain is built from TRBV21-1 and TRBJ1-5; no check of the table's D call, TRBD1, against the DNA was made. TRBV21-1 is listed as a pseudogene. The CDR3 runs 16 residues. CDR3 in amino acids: CASSSSGQGGRQPQHF. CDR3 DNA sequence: TGTGCCAGCAGCAGTTCTGGACAGGGCGGGCGGCAGCCCCAGCATTTT.

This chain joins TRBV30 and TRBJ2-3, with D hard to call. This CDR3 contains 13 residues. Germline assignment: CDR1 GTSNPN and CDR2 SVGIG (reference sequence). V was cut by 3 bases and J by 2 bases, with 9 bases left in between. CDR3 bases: TGTGCCTGGAGCCCTACAAACACAGATACGCAGTATTTT. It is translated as CAWSPTNTDTQYF.

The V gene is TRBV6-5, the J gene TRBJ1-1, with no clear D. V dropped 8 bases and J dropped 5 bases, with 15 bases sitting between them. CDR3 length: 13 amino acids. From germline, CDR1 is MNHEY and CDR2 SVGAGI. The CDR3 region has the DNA TGTGCCAGCTCGGGCCTCAGGAGGACTGAAGCTTTCTTT. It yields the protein CASSGLRRTEAFF.

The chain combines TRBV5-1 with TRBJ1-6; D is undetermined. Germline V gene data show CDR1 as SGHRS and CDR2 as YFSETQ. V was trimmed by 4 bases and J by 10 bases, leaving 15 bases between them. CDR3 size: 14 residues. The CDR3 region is CASSPDRVPSPLHF. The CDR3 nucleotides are TGCGCCAGCAGCCCGGACCGGGTCCCCTCACCCCTCCACTTT.

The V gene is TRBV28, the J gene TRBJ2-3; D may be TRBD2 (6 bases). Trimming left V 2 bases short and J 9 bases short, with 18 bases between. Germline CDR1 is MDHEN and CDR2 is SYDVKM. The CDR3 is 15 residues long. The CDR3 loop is CASSLPGELAGTQYF. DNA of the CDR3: TGTGCCAGCAGTTTACCAGGAGAGCTCGCGGGGACGCAGTATTTT.

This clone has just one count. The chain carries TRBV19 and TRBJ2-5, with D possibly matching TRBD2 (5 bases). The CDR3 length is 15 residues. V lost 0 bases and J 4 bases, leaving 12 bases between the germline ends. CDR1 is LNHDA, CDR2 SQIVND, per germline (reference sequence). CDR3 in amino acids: CASSIDLASGETQYF. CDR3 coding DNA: TGTGCCAGTAGTATAGATCTAGCATCGGGAGAGACCCAGTACTTC.

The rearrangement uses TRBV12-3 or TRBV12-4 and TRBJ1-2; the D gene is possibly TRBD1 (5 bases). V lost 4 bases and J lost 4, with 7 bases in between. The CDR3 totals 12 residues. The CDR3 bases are TGTGCCAGCAGTTATGGGGCCTATGGCTACACCTTC. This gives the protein CASSYGAYGYTF.

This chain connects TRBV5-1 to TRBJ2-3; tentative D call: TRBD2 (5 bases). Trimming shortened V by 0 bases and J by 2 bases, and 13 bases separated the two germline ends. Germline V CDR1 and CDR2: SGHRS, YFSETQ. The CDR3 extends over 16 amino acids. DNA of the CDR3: TGCGCCAGCAGCTTGGCGGGGAGTGAGAACACAGATACGCAGTATTTT. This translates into CASSLAGSENTDTQYF.

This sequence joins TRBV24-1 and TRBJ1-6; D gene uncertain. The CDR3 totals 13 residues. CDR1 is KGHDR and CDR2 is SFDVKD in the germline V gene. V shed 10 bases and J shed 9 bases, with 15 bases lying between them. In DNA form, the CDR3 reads TGTGCCACGACGGAGGGAGCGGGTTCACCCCTCCACTTT. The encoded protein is CATTEGAGSPLHF.

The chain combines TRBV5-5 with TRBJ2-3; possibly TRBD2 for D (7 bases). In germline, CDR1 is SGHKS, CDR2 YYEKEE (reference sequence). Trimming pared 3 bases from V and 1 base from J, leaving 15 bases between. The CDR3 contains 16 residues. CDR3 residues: CASSYSLRGRTDTQYF. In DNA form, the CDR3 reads TGTGCCAGCAGCTATTCTTTGCGGGGGCGCACAGATACGCAGTATTTT.

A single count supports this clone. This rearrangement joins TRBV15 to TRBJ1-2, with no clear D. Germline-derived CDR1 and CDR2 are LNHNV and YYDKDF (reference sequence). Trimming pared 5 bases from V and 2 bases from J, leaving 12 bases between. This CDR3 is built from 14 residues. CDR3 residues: CATSRTSDNYGYTF. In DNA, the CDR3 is TGTGCCACCAGCCGTACGTCAGACAACTATGGCTACACCTTC. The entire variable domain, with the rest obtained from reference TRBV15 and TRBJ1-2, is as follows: DAMVIQNPRYQVTQFGKPVTLSCSQTLNHNVMYWYQQKSSQAPKLLFHYYDKDFNNEADTPDNFQSRRPNTSFCFLDIRSPGLGDTAMYLCATSRTSDNYGYTFGSGTRLTVV.

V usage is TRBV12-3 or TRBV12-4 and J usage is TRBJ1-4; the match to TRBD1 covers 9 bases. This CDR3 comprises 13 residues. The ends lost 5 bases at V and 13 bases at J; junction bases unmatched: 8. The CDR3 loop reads CASSARSDRGLFF. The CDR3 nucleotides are TGTGCCAGCAGTGCGCGATCGGACAGGGGACTGTTTTTT.

The CDR3 DNA is TGCGCCAGCAGTCAATCGAGCCTGACAGCCTATGGCTACACCTTC. Translating gives CASSQSSLTAYGYTF. The chain has TRBV23-1 and TRBJ1-2; possibly TRBD1 for D (5 bases). TRBV23-1 is sorted into the ORF group, with uncertain function. The V gene lost 0 bases and the J gene lost 4 bases, with 12 bases spanning the gap. CDR3 length: 15 residues.

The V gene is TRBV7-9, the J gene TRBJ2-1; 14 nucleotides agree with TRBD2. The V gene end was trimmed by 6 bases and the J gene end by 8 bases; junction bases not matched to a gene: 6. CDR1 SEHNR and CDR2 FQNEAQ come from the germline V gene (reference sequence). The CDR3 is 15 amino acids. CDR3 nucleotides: TGTGCCAGCAGGAAGGGACTAGCGGGGGCCGATGAGCAGTTCTTC. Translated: CASRKGLAGADEQFF.

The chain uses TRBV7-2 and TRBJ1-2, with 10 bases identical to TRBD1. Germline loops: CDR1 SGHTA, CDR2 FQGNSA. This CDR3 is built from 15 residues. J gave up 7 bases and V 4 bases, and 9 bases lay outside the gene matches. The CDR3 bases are TGTGCCAGCAGCTCGAGCCAGACAGGGGGCAGTGGCTACACCTTC. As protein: CASSSSQTGGSGYTF.

The CDR3 loop reads CSASYTSDRGSPLHF. In DNA form, the CDR3 reads TGCAGTGCTAGTTATACTAGCGACAGGGGGTCACCCCTCCACTTT. This chain joins TRBV20-1 and TRBJ1-6; the match to TRBD1 covers 9 bases. Germline trimming cut 3 bases from V and 10 bases from J; bases unmatched to any gene: 10. This CDR3 is built from 15 residues. Germline lookup yields CDR1 DFQATT and CDR2 SNEGSKA (reference sequence).

The CDR3 reads CALVGGGQGAYEQYF. The CDR3 nucleotides are TGCGCCCTGGTCGGAGGGGGACAAGGGGCCTACGAGCAGTACTTC. The chain has TRBV5-1 and TRBJ2-7; D could derive from TRBD1 or TRBD2 (6 bases each). V was shortened by 10 bases and J by 2 bases, with 22 bases between the two germline ends. The CDR3 sequence is 15 residues long. Germline V lookup: CDR1 SGHRS, CDR2 YFSETQ.

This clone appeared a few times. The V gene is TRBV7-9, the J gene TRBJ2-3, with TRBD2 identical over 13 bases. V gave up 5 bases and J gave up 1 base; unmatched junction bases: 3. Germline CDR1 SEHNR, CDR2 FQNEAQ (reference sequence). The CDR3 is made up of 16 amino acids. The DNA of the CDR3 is TGTGCCAGCAGCCAAGGACTAGCGGGGGGCACAGATACGCAGTATTTT. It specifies CASSQGLAGGTDTQYF.

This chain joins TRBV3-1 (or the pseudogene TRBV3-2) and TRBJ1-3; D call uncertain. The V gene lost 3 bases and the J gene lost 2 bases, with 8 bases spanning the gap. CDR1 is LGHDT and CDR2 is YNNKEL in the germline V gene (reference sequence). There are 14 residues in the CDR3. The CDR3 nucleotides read TGTGCCAGCAGCCACCAGGTCACTGGAAACACCATATATTTT. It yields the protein CASSHQVTGNTIYF.

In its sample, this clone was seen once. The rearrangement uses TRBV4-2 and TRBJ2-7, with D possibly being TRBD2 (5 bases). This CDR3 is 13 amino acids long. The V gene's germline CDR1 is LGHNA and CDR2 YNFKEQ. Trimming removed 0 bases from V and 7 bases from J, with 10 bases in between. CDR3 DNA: TGTGCCAGCAGCCAAGATCGTCGGAGGGAGCAGTACTTC. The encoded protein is CASSQDRRREQYF.

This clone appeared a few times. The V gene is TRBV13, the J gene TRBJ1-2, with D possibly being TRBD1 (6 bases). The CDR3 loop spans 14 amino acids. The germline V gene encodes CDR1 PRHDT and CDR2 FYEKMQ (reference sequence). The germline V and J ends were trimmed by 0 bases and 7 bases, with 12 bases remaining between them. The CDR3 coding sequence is TGTGCCAGCAGCTTAGGCGGGGGGCCGGGTGGCTACACCTTC. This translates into CASSLGGGPGGYTF. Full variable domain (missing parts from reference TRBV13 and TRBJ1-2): AAGVIQSPRHLIKEKRETATLKCYPIPRHDTVYWYQQGPGQDPQFLISFYEKMQSDKGSIPDRFSAQQFSDYHSELNMSSLELGDSALYFCASSLGGGPGGYTFGSGTRLTVV.

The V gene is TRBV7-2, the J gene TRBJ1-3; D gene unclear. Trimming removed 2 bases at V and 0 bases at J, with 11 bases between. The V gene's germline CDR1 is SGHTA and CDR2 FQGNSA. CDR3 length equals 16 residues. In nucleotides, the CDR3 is TGTGCCAGCAGCTTATGGGGTCTCGTCTCTGGAAACACCATATATTTT. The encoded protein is CASSLWGLVSGNTIYF.